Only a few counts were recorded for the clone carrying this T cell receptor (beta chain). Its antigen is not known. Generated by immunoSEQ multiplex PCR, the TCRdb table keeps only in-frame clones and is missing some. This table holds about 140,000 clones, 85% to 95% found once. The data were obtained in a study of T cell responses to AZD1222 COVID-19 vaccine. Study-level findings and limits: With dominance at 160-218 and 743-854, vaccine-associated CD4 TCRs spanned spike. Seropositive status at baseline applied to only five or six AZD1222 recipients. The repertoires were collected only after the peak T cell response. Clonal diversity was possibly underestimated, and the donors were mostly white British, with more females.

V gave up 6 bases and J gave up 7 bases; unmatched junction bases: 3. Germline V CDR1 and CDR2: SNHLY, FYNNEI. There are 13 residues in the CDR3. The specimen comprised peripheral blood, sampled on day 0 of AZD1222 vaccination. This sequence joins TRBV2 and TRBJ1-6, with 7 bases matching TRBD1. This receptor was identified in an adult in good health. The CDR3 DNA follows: TGTGCCAGCAGCCGGGACAGAAATTCACCCCTCCACTTT. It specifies CASSRDRNSPLHF.